These 21 T cell receptor beta chains originate from one sample sequenced in a study of T-cell memory formation after mild COVID-19. TCRdb independently ran MiXCR on the 5' RACE reads; one entry per CDR3 protein. The sample contains fewer than 200,000 distinct CDR3 sequences, about 22% of which appear only once. The specimen was PBMCs or a T cell subset sorted from them (not recorded which). Receptors originate from an adult woman who had mild COVID-19 (a few samples of this study predate the infection). Cell type and time point are not known.

The rearrangement links TRBV10-3 to TRBJ2-2; 11 bases are shared with TRBD2. CDR3 size: 18 residues. Per germline, CDR1 ENHRY and CDR2 SYGVKD. V shed 0 bases and J 2 bases; nucleotides not matched to a gene: 5. CDR3 DNA: TGTGCCATCAGTGAGTCGAAGCTAGCGGGGGGAAACACCGGGGAGCTGTTTTTT. It codes for CAISESKLAGGNTGELFF.

This clonotype was picked up a small number of times. This sequence joins TRBV7-2 and TRBJ2-2; D unclear. V was cut by 1 base and J by 2 bases, with 14 bases left in between. CDR1 SGHTA and CDR2 FQGNSA come from the germline V gene. The CDR3 contains 17 residues. CDR3 nucleotides: TGTGCCAGCAGCTTAGTGCTGTTTCAACCTAACACCGGGGAGCTGTTTTTT. Translation gives CASSLVLFQPNTGELFF.

The CDR3 nucleotides are TGTGCCAGCAGCTCCAGGGACAGGGGCCACAATGAGCAGTTCTTC. The encoded protein is CASSSRDRGHNEQFF. The chain joins TRBV7-9 to TRBJ2-1; 10 positions agree with TRBD1. J was trimmed by 5 bases and V by 4 bases; bases with no gene match: 5. From germline, CDR1 is SEHNR and CDR2 FQNEAQ (reference sequence). The CDR3 has 15 residues.

This clonotype showed up just a few times. The chain employs TRBV5-1 and TRBJ2-1; D not certain. The germline gives CDR1 SGHRS, CDR2 YFSETQ. Trimming shortened V by 0 bases and J by 2 bases, and 9 bases separated the two germline ends. The CDR3 sequence is 15 residues long. CDR3 loop: CASSLGVGTYNEQFF. The CDR3 nucleotides are TGCGCCAGCAGCTTGGGGGTAGGCACCTACAATGAGCAGTTCTTC.

The gene calls are TRBV12-3 or TRBV12-4 and TRBJ2-1; 8 nucleotides line up with TRBD1. V dropped 5 bases and J dropped 7; count of bases not matched to a gene: 13. The CDR3 contains 16 residues. The CDR3 coding sequence is TGTGCCAGCAGTGAAGGACAGGGCGGTTTCGTGAATGAGCAGTTCTTC. Protein: CASSEGQGGFVNEQFF.

The chain recombines TRBV7-6 with TRBJ1-2; 9 nucleotides match TRBD1. V lost 2 bases and J lost 7; bases outside the gene matches: 11. This CDR3 is built from 16 residues. The germline CDR1 and CDR2 sequences are SGHVS and FNYEAQ. The CDR3 is CASSLTRPGTGSGYTF. CDR3 nucleotides: TGTGCCAGCAGCTTAACGCGCCCTGGGACAGGGTCTGGCTACACCTTC.

The chain combines TRBV29-1 with TRBJ2-7, with TRBD1 identical over 7 bases. This CDR3 is 13 amino acids long. Trimming took 7 bases from V and 3 from J; bases not matched to a gene: 9. CDR1 SQVTM and CDR2 ANQGSEA come from the germline V gene. The CDR3 region is CSALGQENYEQYF. The CDR3 nucleotides are TGCAGCGCCCTAGGACAGGAAAACTACGAGCAGTACTTC.

This clonotype has only a few counts. The chain links TRBV5-1 to TRBJ2-3; the match to TRBD1 covers 9 bases. Looked up from germline, CDR1 is SGHRS and CDR2 is YFSETQ. The V and J ends lost 3 bases and 2 bases, in that order; junction bases with no gene match: 13. The CDR3 is 18 amino acids. The CDR3 loop is CASSWGQGHTMDTDTQYF. Here the CDR3 DNA reads TGCGCCAGCAGCTGGGGACAGGGCCATACGATGGACACAGATACGCAGTATTTT.

There are a few counts of this clonotype. The chain couples TRBV25-1 to TRBJ2-3; possibly TRBD2 for D (5 bases). Germline V gene lookup returns CDR1 MGHDK and CDR2 SYGVNS. Trimming stripped 4 bases from V and 5 bases from J, with 13 bases between. This CDR3 has 14 amino acids. In DNA, the CDR3 is TGTGCCAGCAGTGTAATGCTAAGCGGAGATACGCAGTATTTT. This sequence encodes CASSVMLSGDTQYF. The full variable domain, completed using reference TRBV25-1 and TRBJ2-3, is EADIYQTPRYLVIGTGKKITLECSQTMGHDKMYWYQQDPGMELHLIHYSYGVNSTEKGDLSSESTVSRIRTEHFPLTLESARPSHTSQYLCASSVMLSGDTQYFGPGTRLTVL.

This clonotype was counted a few times. DNA of the CDR3: TGCGCCAGCAGCTTGGTCCCGAACACTGAAGCTTTCTTT. Protein product: CASSLVPNTEAFF. This chain uses TRBV5-1 with TRBJ1-1; D gene uncertain. CDR1 is SGHRS, CDR2 YFSETQ, per germline. Trimming left V 0 bases short and J 1 base short, with 4 bases between. The CDR3 is made up of 13 amino acids.

This clonotype was observed a few times. The chain has TRBV19 and TRBJ2-1; no clear D gene. CDR1 and CDR2 from the germline V gene are LNHDA and SQIVND (reference sequence). CDR3 length: 14 residues. V was trimmed by 10 bases and J by 0 bases, leaving 13 bases between them. The CDR3 coding sequence is TGTGCCACCACCCCATCCAGCTCCTACAATGAGCAGTTCTTC. Its translation: CATTPSSSYNEQFF.

In its sample, this clonotype was seen a few times. The genes are TRBV6-2 or TRBV6-3 and TRBJ2-2; D unresolved. Germline V gene data show CDR1 as MNHEY and CDR2 as SVGEGT. CDR3 length: 12 amino acids. The V gene lost 2 bases and the J gene lost 3 bases, with 1 base spanning the gap. CDR3: CASSYDTGELFF. DNA for the CDR3: TGTGCCAGCAGTTACGACACCGGGGAGCTGTTTTTT.

Only a few counts were recorded for this clonotype. V is TRBV20-1 and J is TRBJ2-3; a weak D match, TRBD2 (5 bases). Germline CDR1 is DFQATT and CDR2 is SNEGSKA (reference sequence). The germline V and J ends were trimmed by 3 bases and 4 bases, with 17 bases remaining between them. The CDR3 spans 15 residues. This CDR3 is CSARGPSEDSDTQYF. The CDR3 nucleotides read TGCAGTGCTAGGGGCCCGTCCGAGGACTCAGATACGCAGTATTTT.

This clonotype was recorded once. The genes are TRBV7-9 and TRBJ1-1; D gene unclear. Between the trimmed V and J ends, which lost 5 bases and 1 base, there was a span of 14 bases. The CDR3 is 15 residues long. Germline CDR1 SEHNR, CDR2 FQNEAQ (reference sequence). The CDR3 bases are TGTGCCAGCAGCCCTGCCGGCGGCGGGAACACTGAAGCTTTCTTT. As protein: CASSPAGGGNTEAFF. The complete variable domain, with remaining parts taken from reference TRBV7-9 and TRBJ1-1, reads DTGVSQNPRHKITKRGQNVTFRCDPISEHNRLYWYRQTLGQGPEFLTYFQNEAQLEKSRLLSDRFSAERPKGSFSTLEIQRTEQGDSAMYLCASSPAGGGNTEAFFGQGTRLTVV.

This chain connects TRBV7-2 to TRBJ2-1; D gene uncertain. Trimming left V 2 bases short and J 2 bases short, with 7 bases between. This CDR3 has 14 residues. Germline V gives CDR1 SGHTA, CDR2 FQGNSA. The CDR3 bases are TGTGCCAGCAGCTTAACCTTAACCTACAATGAGCAGTTCTTC. It codes for CASSLTLTYNEQFF.

The genes are TRBV4-1 and TRBJ1-2; tentative D call: TRBD1 (5 bases). The CDR3 is made up of 17 amino acids. CDR1 MGHRA and CDR2 YSYEKL come from the germline V gene. Trimming removed 0 bases at V and 4 bases at J, with 18 bases between. The CDR3 region is CASSQEGPTDGSYGYTF. The CDR3 DNA reads TGCGCCAGCAGCCAAGAGGGGCCGACAGACGGAAGCTATGGCTACACCTTC.

In the case of this clonotype: The CDR3 end shows no conserved phenylalanine or tryptophan, and so a read error is likely. The chain is built from TRBV11-3 and TRBJ2-1; TRBD2 agrees at 9 bases. In germline, CDR1 is SGHNT, CDR2 YENEEA. V lost 1 base, J lost 6 bases, and 7 bases stayed unmatched. This CDR3 has 16 residues. CDR3 DNA sequence: TGTGCCAGCAGCTTAGTCGGCGGGGGGGCCGGCAATGAGCAGTTCTTG. Its protein product is CASSLVGGGAGNEQFL.

The genes are TRBV20-1 and TRBJ1-3; D ambiguous. V was cut by 0 bases and J by 2 bases, with 5 bases left in between. The CDR3 is 13 residues long. Germline CDR1 DFQATT, CDR2 SNEGSKA (reference sequence). The CDR3, as DNA: TGCAGTGCTAGAGACCTGACTGGAAACACCATATATTTT. It encodes CSARDLTGNTIYF.

This clonotype has a handful of counts. The chain couples TRBV20-1 to TRBJ1-1; no definite D call. V was cut by 0 bases and J by 0 bases, with 11 bases left in between. The CDR3 runs to 15 residues. Germline values: CDR1 DFQATT, CDR2 SNEGSKA (reference sequence). The CDR3 sequence is CSARDREHLNTEAFF. Here the CDR3 DNA reads TGCAGTGCTAGAGATCGGGAGCACTTGAACACTGAAGCTTTCTTT.

This clonotype was seen only a few times. The rearrangement uses TRBV7-9 and TRBJ2-3, with TRBD2 as a possible D gene (6 bases). This CDR3 has 15 residues. Germline lookup yields CDR1 SEHNR and CDR2 FQNEAQ (reference sequence). The ends were cut back, 5 bases at V and 0 bases at J, with 12 bases in the middle. The CDR3, as DNA: TGTGCCAGCAGCATTGGGGGGAGTAGCACAGATACGCAGTATTTT. Translated: CASSIGGSSTDTQYF.

This clonotype was seen more than once but under ten times. This chain links TRBV24-1 with TRBJ2-3; TRBD1 agrees at 7 bases. This CDR3 is 16 amino acids long. CDR1 is KGHDR, CDR2 SFDVKD, per germline. V was clipped by 4 bases and J by 3 bases; unmatched bases: 9. CDR3 nucleotides: TGTGCCACCAGTGACCCCATCCGGGACAGTACAGATACGCAGTATTTT. Amino acids: CATSDPIRDSTDTQYF.